One TCR beta chain is described in this entry. Authors' processing steps: Amplification of reference gene primers provided the estimated nucleated cell counts. Method: immunoSEQ multiplex PCR; TCRdb's copy keeps in-frame clones and lacks some. V and J calls and clone size are those listed in that table; D and trimming were worked out from the DNA. The table lists about 230,000 clones, 65% to 90% of them singletons. This CDR3 has 16 residues. The sample belongs to a study of blood T cell repertoires in COVID-19. Study details: The study drew acute and convalescent COVID-19 samples from the United States, Italy and Spain. T cells, B-cell-depleted T cells, or PBMCs provided the cDNA or gDNA that served as material.

In Seattle, patients joined the study during active infection and were tracked longitudinally. Input material: peripheral blood. This sequence originates from a man aged 50 to 60 with COVID-19, enrolled during active disease. The gene calls are TRBV21-1 and TRBJ2-2; the listed D gene, TRBD2, was not tested against the DNA. TRBV21-1 has pseudogene status. CDR3 protein: CASSKLGLRRAGELFF. The DNA for the CDR3 is TGTGCCAGCAGCAAATTGGGACTAAGGCGAGCCGGGGAGCTGTTTTTT.